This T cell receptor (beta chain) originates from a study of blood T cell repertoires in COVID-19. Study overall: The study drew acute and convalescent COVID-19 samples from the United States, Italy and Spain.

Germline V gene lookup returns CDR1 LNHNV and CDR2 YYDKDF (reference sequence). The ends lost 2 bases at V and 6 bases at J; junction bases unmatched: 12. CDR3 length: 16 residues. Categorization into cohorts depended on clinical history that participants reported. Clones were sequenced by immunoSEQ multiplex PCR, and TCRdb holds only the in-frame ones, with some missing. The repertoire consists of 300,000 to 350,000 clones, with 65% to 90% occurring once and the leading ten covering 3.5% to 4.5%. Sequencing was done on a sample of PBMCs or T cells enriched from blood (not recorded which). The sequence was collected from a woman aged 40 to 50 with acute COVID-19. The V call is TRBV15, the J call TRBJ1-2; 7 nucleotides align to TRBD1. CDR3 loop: CATSRPPGTDFNGYTF. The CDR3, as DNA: TGTGCCACCAGCAGACCCCCAGGGACAGATTTCAATGGCTACACCTTC.